Each of the 8 T cell receptor beta chains below was sequenced from the same sample in a study of blood T cell repertoires in COVID-19. Method: immunoSEQ multiplex PCR; TCRdb's copy keeps in-frame clones and lacks some. The top ten clones hold approximately 2.8% of a sample with hundreds of thousands of clones, 80% to 90% of them seen once. Sequencing was done on a sample of PBMCs or T cells enriched from blood (not recorded which). The origin of the receptors is a woman aged 45 to 65 in a cohort exposed to, infected with or recovered from COVID-19 (not recorded which).

The chain uses TRBV6-1 and TRBJ1-4, with TRBD1 matching over 12 bases. This CDR3 region has 14 residues. The V gene end was trimmed by 3 bases and the J gene end by 10 bases; junction bases not matched to a gene: 3. Germline-derived CDR1 and CDR2 are MNHNS and SASEGT. The CDR3 here is CASSDGTGGGKLFF. The CDR3 DNA sequence: TGTGCCAGCAGTGACGGGACAGGGGGCGGAAAACTGTTTTTT.

This clone was found a few times. The chain links TRBV5-1 to TRBJ2-5, with D possibly matching TRBD2 (5 bases). Germline V lookup: CDR1 SGHRS, CDR2 YFSETQ. With 0 bases removed from V and 7 bases from J, the gap between germline ends came to 13 bases. There are 14 residues in the CDR3. The CDR3 spells CASSLEFGVTTQYF. DNA of the CDR3: TGCGCCAGCAGCTTGGAGTTCGGGGTTACGACCCAGTACTTC.

The chain has TRBV10-1 and TRBJ2-1; 7 bases map to TRBD1. Germline V CDR1 and CDR2: WNHNN, SYGVQD (reference sequence). The CDR3 extends over 17 amino acids. With V trimmed by 6 bases and J by 4 bases, 15 bases remained unmatched. The CDR3 loop reads CASSSSRGRGSYNEQFF. In DNA form, the CDR3 reads TGCGCCAGCAGCTCAAGTAGGGGCAGGGGGTCTTACAATGAGCAGTTCTTC.

The J gene is TRBJ1-1, the V gene TRBV9, with no clear D. This CDR3 is 14 amino acids long. Trimming took 2 bases from V and 5 from J, leaving 13 bases between them. Germline V CDR1 and CDR2: SGDLS, YYNGEE. The CDR3 is CASSVGLPGTEAFF. The CDR3 coding sequence is TGTGCCAGCAGCGTGGGTCTACCGGGGACTGAAGCTTTCTTT.

The chain has TRBV11-2 and TRBJ1-1, with no clear D. Trimming took 2 bases from V and 6 from J, leaving 13 bases between them. Germline values: CDR1 SGHAT, CDR2 FQNNGV. This CDR3 region has 14 residues. The CDR3: CASSLTVQAPEAFF. The CDR3 DNA is TGTGCCAGCAGCTTAACGGTCCAGGCCCCTGAAGCTTTCTTT.

This clone has a handful of counts. This rearrangement joins TRBV9 to TRBJ2-7, with TRBD2 matching 8 bases. Per the germline V gene, CDR1 is SGDLS and CDR2 is YYNGEE. The V gene end was trimmed by 0 bases and the J gene end by 0 bases; junction bases not matched to a gene: 8. This CDR3 region has 17 residues. The CDR3 sequence: CASSVVDSGAPSYEQYF. CDR3 DNA: TGTGCCAGCAGCGTAGTTGATAGCGGGGCACCCTCCTACGAGCAGTACTTC.

This clone appeared a single time. V gene TRBV4-1 combines with J gene TRBJ1-1, with 7 nucleotides matching TRBD1. Per the germline V gene, CDR1 is MGHRA and CDR2 is YSYEKL. V dropped 5 bases and J dropped 1; count of bases not matched to a gene: 10. The CDR3 length is 16 residues. The CDR3 is CASSYLPTGPNTEAFF. CDR3 DNA: TGCGCCAGCAGCTACCTACCGACAGGGCCGAACACTGAAGCTTTCTTT.

CDR3 sequence (DNA): TGTGCCTGGAGTCCCCGGACAGTGAACACTGAAGCTTTCTTT. Encoded protein: CAWSPRTVNTEAFF. V is TRBV30 and J is TRBJ1-1, with D possibly being TRBD1 (6 bases). Looked up from germline, CDR1 is GTSNPN and CDR2 is SVGIG (reference sequence). Trimming stripped 2 bases from V and 0 bases from J, with 10 bases between. This CDR3 has 14 residues.